A selection of T cell receptor beta chains follows, all from one sample in a study of T cells in Graves' hyperthyroidism and ophthalmopathy. One entry per CDR3 protein results from TCRdb running MiXCR on the multiplex PCR reads. Of hundreds of thousands of distinct CDR3 sequences listed, less than 25% are singletons. Sequenced: blood. The receptors stem from a man aged 25 to 45 with Graves' ophthalmopathy. CDR3s include the opening cysteine and the closing phenylalanine or tryptophan. D genes are given only for firm matches. Only part of the rows carry a size: once, few, many, or a class if the clone is expanded.

TRBD1,few,TRBV5-1,TRBJ1-1,TGCGCCAGCAGCTTAGCCCCACCGGGACAGGGCTACACTGAAGCTTTCTTT,CASSLAPPGQGYTEAFF
-,many,TRBV2,TRBJ1-1,TGTGCCAGCAAGATCGAATGGGACACTGAAGCTTTCTTT,CASKIEWDTEAFF
-,-,TRBV6-2/TRBV6-3,TRBJ2-1,TGTGCCAGCAGTTACTCCGGAGGGATGGCCAATGAGCAGTTCTTC,CASSYSGGMANEQFF
TRBD1,many,TRBV6-1,TRBJ1-1,TGTGCCAGCAGTCCCCGCGAGGGGACAGGACCTAAAGGGTTGACTGAAGCTTTCTTT,CASSPREGTGPKGLTEAFF
-,-,TRBV6-1,TRBJ1-2,TGTGCCAGCAGTGGGCGCACCCTCGTTAACTATGGCTACACCTTC,CASSGRTLVNYGYTF
TRBD1,-,TRBV30,TRBJ2-4,TGTGCCTGGAGTGAGGGACAGGGGGCTGGCGCCAAAAACATTCAGTACTTC,CAWSEGQGAGAKNIQYF
-,many,TRBV11-2,TRBJ2-2,TGTGCCAGCAGCTTAGGAGGTAGCGGTTACACCGGGGAGCTGTTTTTT,CASSLGGSGYTGELFF
-,-,TRBV6-6,TRBJ2-5,TGTGCCAGCAGTTACCTCCCGGGGGAAGAGACCCAGTACTTC,CASSYLPGEETQYF
-,many,TRBV18,TRBJ1-1,TGTGCCAGCTCGCCGAGCCAGAACACTGAAGCTTTCTTT,CASSPSQNTEAFF
TRBD1,-,TRBV27,TRBJ1-2,TGTGCCAGCAGTGTCGGACAGGGGGCGAACTCTGGCTACACCTTC,CASSVGQGANSGYTF
-,-,TRBV29-1,TRBJ2-2,TGCAGCGTTTACGGGGACTCCAACACCGGGGAGCTGTTTTTT,CSVYGDSNTGELFF
-,few,TRBV27,TRBJ2-7,TGTGCCAGCAGTCCCCTCATGAGGGCGGGCTCCTACGAGCAGTACTTC,CASSPLMRAGSYEQYF
-,few,TRBV4-1,TRBJ1-5,TGCGCCAGCAGCCTGACTCAGGGACTCGTAATCCAGCCCCAGCATTTT,CASSLTQGLVIQPQHF
TRBD2,-,TRBV20-1,TRBJ2-1,TGCAGCCCTGCTAGCGGGAGACTTATTGAGCAGTTCTTC,CSPASGRLIEQFF
-,many,TRBV12-3/TRBV12-4,TRBJ2-3,TGTGCCAGCAGTTTTAGTGGCACAGATACGCAGTATTTT,CASSFSGTDTQYF
-,-,TRBV5-5,TRBJ2-1,TGTGCCAGCAGCTCGACCGGGATCGAAGAGTTCTTC,CASSSTGIEEFF
TRBD2,many,TRBV7-2,TRBJ2-3,TGTGCCAGCAGCTTAGGAGGTAGCGGGAGGCCCACAGATACGCAGTATTTT,CASSLGGSGRPTDTQYF
TRBD2,many,TRBV3-1,TRBJ2-5,TGTGCCAGCAGCCAAGAGGATTGGGGAGGGGTGTACTTC,CASSQEDWGGVYF
-,-,TRBV5-1,TRBJ2-3,TGCGCCAGCAGCTTGGCCTGGAGGACCTGGGATACGCAGTATTTT,CASSLAWRTWDTQYF
-,many,TRBV2,TRBJ2-1,TGTGCCAGCAGTAGGACCTTTCAGGCTGAGCAGTTCTTC,CASSRTFQAEQFF
-,many,TRBV30,TRBJ1-1,TGTGCCTGGAGCCGAATCGGAGCGAACACTGAAGCTTTCTTT,CAWSRIGANTEAFF
-,few,TRBV6-1,TRBJ1-3,TGTGCCAGCAGGGTGATCTCTGGAAACACCATATATTTT,CASRVISGNTIYF
-,many,TRBV2,TRBJ1-5,TGTGCCAGCAGTATTAACAGGGTTAGCAATCAGCCCCAGCATTTT,CASSINRVSNQPQHF
-,-,TRBV18,TRBJ1-4,TGTGCCAGCTCACCACAGGAGGGGACTAATGAAAAACTGTTTTTT,CASSPQEGTNEKLFF
-,-,TRBV9,TRBJ1-3,TGTGCCAGCAGCTCACAGGGAAACACCATATATTTT,CASSSQGNTIYF
-,few,TRBV6-1,TRBJ1-3,TGTGCCAGTGGAGAACTACAGGGAAGCTCTGGAAACACCATATATTTT,CASGELQGSSGNTIYF
-,many,TRBV12-3/TRBV12-4,TRBJ1-2,TGTGCCAGCACCCTTCGTGGGGGGGGCTATGGCTACACCTTC,CASTLRGGGYGYTF
TRBD1,few,TRBV6-1,TRBJ1-1,TGTGCCAGCAGTCGGGACAGGGAGTACATGAACACTGAAGCTTTCTTT,CASSRDREYMNTEAFF
-,few,TRBV29-1,TRBJ2-1,TGCAGCGTTCACAGGACGGATGCTCCCGACAATGAGCAGTTCTTC,CSVHRTDAPDNEQFF
-,-,TRBV5-1,TRBJ2-3,TGCGCCAGCAGCTTGGGAGACCGAAGCACAGATACGCAGTATTTT,CASSLGDRSTDTQYF
-,many,TRBV30,TRBJ1-6,TGTGCCGCTGACAAAACCTCCCATTCACCCCTCCACTTT,CAADKTSHSPLHF
TRBD2,few,TRBV29-1,TRBJ2-1,TGCAGCGTTGCGGGGGGGCCCAATGAGCAGTTCTTC,CSVAGGPNEQFF
TRBD1,few,TRBV6-1,TRBJ2-7,TGTGCCAGCAGTGAAGATGGGACAGGGGTATCCTACGAGCAGTACTTC,CASSEDGTGVSYEQYF
TRBD2,-,TRBV19,TRBJ2-7,TGTGCCAGTAGTACCCTAGCGGGAGGTTACTACGAGCAGTACTTC,CASSTLAGGYYEQYF
-,many,TRBV20-1,TRBJ2-1,TGCAGTGCTCTGGCCTGGAGCTCCTACAATGAGCAGTTCTTC,CSALAWSSYNEQFF
-,-,TRBV29-1,TRBJ1-1,TGCAGCGCTGGGGGCACTGAAGCTTTCTTT,CSAGGTEAFF
TRBD2,many,TRBV28,TRBJ2-1,TGTGCCAGCAGCTACACCCCCCCGGGGACTAGCGGGAGAGATGAGCAGTTCTTC,CASSYTPPGTSGRDEQFF
-,few,TRBV7-6,TRBJ2-1,TGTGCCAGCAGCTTATTTGAATCCTTGGAGACCCACAATGAGCAGTTCTTC,CASSLFESLETHNEQFF
-,-,TRBV20-1,TRBJ1-6,TGCAGTGCTATCGCCCTTCGGAGCTCCTATAATTCACCCCTCCACTTT,CSAIALRSSYNSPLHF
TRBD1,once,TRBV20-1,TRBJ2-1,TGCAGAGGGACAGGGGGAAACAATGAGCAGTTCTTC,CRGTGGNNEQFF
-,many,TRBV7-9,TRBJ2-7,TGTGCCAGCAGCTCGACTACGTCGGGGGGCCGCTACGAGCAGTACTTC,CASSSTTSGGRYEQYF
TRBD2,-,TRBV6-5,TRBJ2-2,TGTGCCAGCAGTTACTCGTCCCCGGGACTAGCGGGACGGAGGGAGCTGTTTTTT,CASSYSSPGLAGRRELFF
TRBD2,many,TRBV7-3,TRBJ2-7,TGTGCCAGCAGCTTAGAGCGGGGCCACGAGCAGTACTTC,CASSLERGHEQYF
-,many,TRBV7-8,TRBJ2-3,TGTGCCAGCAGCTCCGAGGGGGGGTCCCGCACAGATACGCAGTATTTT,CASSSEGGSRTDTQYF
-,-,TRBV24-1,TRBJ2-6,TGTGCCACCAGTACCCCGGGAGTAAAGTCAGGGGCCAACGTCCTGACTTTC,CATSTPGVKSGANVLTF
-,many,TRBV11-2,TRBJ2-3,TGTGCCAGCAGCTTAGTTACAGCGCGGCAGGCAGATACGCAGTATTTT,CASSLVTARQADTQYF
TRBD2,few,TRBV7-3,TRBJ2-3,TGTGCCAGCAGCTTAATGGGACTAGAAACAGATACGCAGTATTTT,CASSLMGLETDTQYF
-,-,TRBV25-1,TRBJ2-3,TGTGCCAGCAGTGAATGGGGCGCCGACGGTTATACGCAGTATTTT,CASSEWGADGYTQYF
TRBD2,many,TRBV27,TRBJ2-3,TGTGCCAGCAGTCCTAGCGGGATGAGCACAGATACGCAGTATTTT,CASSPSGMSTDTQYF
TRBD1,few,TRBV19,TRBJ1-5,TGTGCCAGTAGTATCCTGGGACAGGAGTCCAATCAGCCCCAGCATTTT,CASSILGQESNQPQHF
-,many,TRBV28,TRBJ1-5,TGTGCCAGCAGTTTCCTACAGGGAAGCAGCAATCAGCCCCAGCATTTT,CASSFLQGSSNQPQHF